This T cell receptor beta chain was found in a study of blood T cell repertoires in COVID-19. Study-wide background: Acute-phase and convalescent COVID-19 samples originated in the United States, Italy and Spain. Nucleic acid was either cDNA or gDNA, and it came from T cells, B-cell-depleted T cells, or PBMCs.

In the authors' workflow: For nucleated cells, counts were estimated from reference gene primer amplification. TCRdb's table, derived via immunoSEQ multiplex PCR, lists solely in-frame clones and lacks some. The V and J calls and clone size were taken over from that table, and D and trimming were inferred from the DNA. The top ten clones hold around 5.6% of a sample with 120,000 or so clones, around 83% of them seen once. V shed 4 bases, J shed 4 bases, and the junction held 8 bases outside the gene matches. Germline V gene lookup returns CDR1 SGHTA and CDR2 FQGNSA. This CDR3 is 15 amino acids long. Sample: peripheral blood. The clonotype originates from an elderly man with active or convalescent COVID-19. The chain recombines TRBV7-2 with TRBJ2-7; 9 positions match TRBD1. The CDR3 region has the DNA TGTGCCAGCAGCTATGGACAGGGGTTCGGGTACGAGCAGTACTTC. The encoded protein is CASSYGQGFGYEQYF. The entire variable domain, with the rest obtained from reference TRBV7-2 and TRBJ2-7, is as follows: GAGVSQSPSNKVTEKGKDVELRCDPISGHTALYWYRQSLGQGLEFLIYFQGNSAPDKSGLPSDRFSAERTGGSVSTLTIQRTQQEDSAVYLCASSYGQGFGYEQYFGPGTRLTVT.